The 17 T cell receptor beta chains given below trace back to one sample, sequenced in a study of tumor-infiltrating lymphocytes in primary liver carcinoma. It was unsorted whole blood that yielded blood RNA, and germline DNA was also extracted. With a constant-region primer, TCR beta cDNA was made from 450 to 550 ng of total RNA. Researchers made the TCR beta libraries by running three nested multiplex PCR rounds with slightly modified ARM-PCR. Each of the first two PCR rounds ran nine to ten cycles with TRBV1-TRBV30 forward and C-beta reverse primers. Using its own MiXCR run on the multiplex PCR reads, TCRdb lists one record per CDR3 protein. Of about 350,000 distinct CDR3 sequences in the sample, roughly two thirds are singletons; the top ten hold about 6%. The specimen sequenced was peripheral blood. The source is a man in his forties with primary liver carcinoma and hepatitis B virus infection.

As concerns this clonotype: This may come from a read error, since a much larger clone is one base off. The chain employs TRBV12-5 and TRBJ2-1; unclear D gene. This CDR3 has 12 residues. CDR1 is LGHNT, CDR2 FRNRAP, per germline. Between the trimmed V and J ends, which lost 1 base and 7 bases, there was a span of 5 bases. The CDR3 bases are TGTGCTAGTGGTTTGGGAAAAAATGAGCAGTTCTTC. This codes for CASGLGKNEQFF.

V and J are TRBV11-2 and TRBJ2-1; 7 nucleotides align to TRBD1. This CDR3 is built from 13 residues. The V gene end was trimmed by 7 bases and the J gene end by 7 bases; junction bases not matched to a gene: 7. Germline V gene data show CDR1 as SGHAT and CDR2 as FQNNGV. The CDR3 nucleotides are TGTGCCAGCACCTCTGAGGGGGCGAATGAGCAGTTCTTC. It translates to CASTSEGANEQFF.

As for this clonotype: A clone one base away is much larger, so this may be a read error. V and J are TRBV12-3 or TRBV12-4 and TRBJ1-1; D may be TRBD1 (5 bases). The V end was cut by 5 bases, the J end by 6 bases, with 22 bases between. This CDR3 is built from 16 residues. The chain's CDR3 is CASSPPWWGGKPEAFF. CDR3 coding DNA: TGTGCCAGCAGTCCGCCTTGGTGGGGGGGAAAACCTGAAGCTTTCTTT.

This clonotype turned up a few times. The chain uses TRBV7-9 and TRBJ1-1, with D unclear. Germline CDR1 is SEHNR and CDR2 is FQNEAQ (reference sequence). CDR3 length equals 14 residues. The ends were cut back, 1 base at V and 1 base at J, with 7 bases in the middle. This CDR3 is CASSLVEGNTEAFF. Written as DNA, the CDR3 is TGTGCCAGCAGCTTAGTGGAGGGGAACACTGAAGCTTTCTTT.

On this clonotype itself: A clone one base away is much larger, so this may be a read error. This chain uses TRBV4-2 with TRBJ2-2; possibly TRBD1 or TRBD2 for D (6 bases each). The V gene's germline CDR1 is LGHNA and CDR2 YNFKEQ. The CDR3 is made up of 15 amino acids. The CDR3 loop is CACSQGFSGTGELFF. CDR3 DNA: TGTGCCTGCAGCCAGGGGTTTAGCGGCACCGGGGAGCTGTTTTTT.

A remark on this clonotype: This may arise from a read error, as a much more abundant clone is one base away. The rearrangement links TRBV29-1 to TRBJ2-5; tentative D call: TRBD1 (6 bases). The germline CDR1 and CDR2 sequences are SQVTM and ANQGSEA. CDR3 length equals 17 residues. The chain's CDR3 is CSVEDGGQKASQDTQYF. The CDR3 DNA follows: TGCAGCGTTGAAGATGGAGGACAGAAGGCAAGTCAAGATACCCAGTACTTC.

This chain links TRBV7-9 with TRBJ2-7, with 11 bases lining up with TRBD1. The CDR3 extends over 15 amino acids. The V segment lost 0 bases and the J segment 5 bases; nucleotides outside the gene matches: 3. Germline V gene lookup returns CDR1 SEHNR and CDR2 FQNEAQ (reference sequence). The CDR3, as DNA: TGTGCCAGCAGCTTAGCGGGACAGGGGGTCGACGAGCAGTACTTC. The encoded protein is CASSLAGQGVDEQYF. Full variable domain (outside the CDR3, taken from reference TRBV7-9 and TRBJ2-7): DTGVSQNPRHKITKRGQNVTFRCDPISEHNRLYWYRQTLGQGPEFLTYFQNEAQLEKSRLLSDRFSAERPKGSFSTLEIQRTEQGDSAMYLCASSLAGQGVDEQYFGPGTRLTVT.

In the case of this clonotype: Relative to the germline gene, one junction end is altered; a read error may explain this. This chain joins TRBV11-2 and TRBJ2-1; D is unclear. The CDR3 extends over 13 amino acids. CDR1 is SGHAT and CDR2 is FQNNGV in the germline V gene. CDR3 sequence: CASGLDPYNEHFF. In nucleotides, the CDR3 is TGTGCCAGCGGCTTAGACCCCTACAATGAGCACTTCTTC.

This clonotype was detected only a few times. This likely comes from a read error, as the CDR3 has no conserved phenylalanine or tryptophan at its end. The chain carries TRBV10-3 and TRBJ1-1; TRBD1 agrees at 8 bases. Germline V gene lookup returns CDR1 ENHRY and CDR2 SYGVKD. The CDR3 is made up of 16 amino acids. The ends lost 3 bases at V and 0 bases at J; junction bases unmatched: 6. CDR3 coding DNA: TGTGCCATCAGTGAAAGTGAGACAGGGGTGAACACTGAAGCTTTCTAT. Translating it yields CAISESETGVNTEAFY.

In this sample, this clonotype turned up a few times. The chain employs TRBV6-5 and TRBJ2-2; 8 positions match TRBD1. Germline lookup yields CDR1 MNHEY and CDR2 SVGAGI. The ends lost 4 bases at V and 9 bases at J; junction bases unmatched: 16. CDR3 size: 17 residues. The CDR3: CASSSPGTGVLDRELFF. CDR3 in DNA: TGTGCCAGCAGTTCTCCCGGGACAGGCGTTCTTGATAGGGAGCTGTTTTTT.

The sample holds a few counts of this clonotype. The chain has TRBV24-1 and TRBJ1-1; D not certain. Germline assignment: CDR1 KGHDR and CDR2 SFDVKD. Trimming left V 2 bases short and J 10 bases short, with 7 bases between. The CDR3 consists of 11 residues. CDR3 DNA sequence: TGTGCCACCAGTGATTCGGGGAGAGCTTTCTTT. Translation: CATSDSGRAFF.

This clonotype was observed a single time. A much bigger clone sits one base away, suggesting this may be a read error. V and J are TRBV12-3 or TRBV12-4 and TRBJ2-3; 14 bases match TRBD2. The CDR3 spans 16 residues. The V segment lost 5 bases and the J segment 5 bases; nucleotides outside the gene matches: 6. CDR3 coding DNA: TGTGCCAGCAGTCGTGGACTAGCGGGAGGACTAGATACGCAGTATTTT. It yields the protein CASSRGLAGGLDTQYF.

V gene TRBV7-3 combines with J gene TRBJ1-1; D is undetermined. Looked up from germline, CDR1 is SGHTA and CDR2 is FQGTGA. CDR3 length equals 13 residues. Trimming left V 7 bases short and J 2 bases short, with 11 bases between. This chain's CDR3 is CASTMAPNTEAFF. The DNA for the CDR3 is TGTGCCAGCACCATGGCACCCAACACTGAAGCTTTCTTT.

On this clonotype itself: This could be a read error, since a much larger clone is one nucleotide away. The chain has TRBV28 and TRBJ1-1, with D hard to call. The CDR3 length is 14 residues. Per germline, CDR1 MDHEN and CDR2 SYDVKM. Trimming removed 3 bases at V and 3 bases at J, with 11 bases between. This CDR3 is CASSFGRSDTEAFF. The CDR3 DNA reads as TGTGCCAGCAGTTTTGGCAGGTCGGACACTGAAGCTTTCTTT.

The genes are TRBV29-1 and TRBJ2-3; maybe TRBD2 (6 bases). CDR3 length: 14 amino acids. The V and J ends lost 8 bases and 0 bases respectively, with 15 bases between them. CDR1 SQVTM and CDR2 ANQGSEA come from the germline V gene. CDR3 in amino acids: CSIPWEESTDTQYF. The DNA for the CDR3 is TGCAGCATTCCCTGGGAGGAGAGCACAGATACGCAGTATTTT.

The chain carries TRBV7-8 and TRBJ2-5; weak D call: TRBD1 (5 bases). Per germline, CDR1 SGHVS and CDR2 FQNEAQ. V was clipped by 3 bases and J by 6 bases, with 11 bases between them. The CDR3 is made up of 13 amino acids. The CDR3 DNA sequence: TGTGCCAGCAGCTTGGGCAGGGTACAGACCCAGTACTTC. Translated: CASSLGRVQTQYF. Full variable domain (rest looked up from reference TRBV7-8 and TRBJ2-5): GAGVSQSPRYKVAKRGQDVALRCDPISGHVSLFWYQQALGQGPEFLTYFQNEAQLDKSGLPSDRFFAERPEGSVSTLKIQRTQQEDSAVYLCASSLGRVQTQYFGPGTRLLVL.

As for this clonotype: A single base separates this from a much larger clone, so it may be a read error. The J gene is TRBJ2-7, the V gene TRBV4-3, with D possibly being TRBD2 (5 bases). From germline, CDR1 is LGHNA and CDR2 YSLEER. CDR3 length equals 16 residues. For the CDR3, the DNA is TGCACCAGCAGCCAAGGGTCACTAGGAACTATCTACGAGCAGTACTTC. The encoded protein is CTSSQGSLGTIYEQYF.